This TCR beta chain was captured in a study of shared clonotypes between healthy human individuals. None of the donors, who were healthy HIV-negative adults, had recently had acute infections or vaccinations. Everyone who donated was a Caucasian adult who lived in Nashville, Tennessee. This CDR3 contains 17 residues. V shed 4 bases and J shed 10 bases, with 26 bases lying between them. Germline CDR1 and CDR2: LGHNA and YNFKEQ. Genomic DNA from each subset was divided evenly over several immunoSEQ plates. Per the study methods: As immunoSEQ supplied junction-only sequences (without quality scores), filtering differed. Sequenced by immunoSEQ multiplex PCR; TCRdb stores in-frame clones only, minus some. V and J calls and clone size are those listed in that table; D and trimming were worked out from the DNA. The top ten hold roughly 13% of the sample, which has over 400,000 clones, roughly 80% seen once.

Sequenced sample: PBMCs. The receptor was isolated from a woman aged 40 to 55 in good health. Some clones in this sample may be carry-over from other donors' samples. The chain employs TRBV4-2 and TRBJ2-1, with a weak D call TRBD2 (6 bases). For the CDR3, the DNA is TGTGCCAGCAGCCCAACGGGACTCTGGACGATTTTTGCGGAGCAGTTCTTC. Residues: CASSPTGLWTIFAEQFF.